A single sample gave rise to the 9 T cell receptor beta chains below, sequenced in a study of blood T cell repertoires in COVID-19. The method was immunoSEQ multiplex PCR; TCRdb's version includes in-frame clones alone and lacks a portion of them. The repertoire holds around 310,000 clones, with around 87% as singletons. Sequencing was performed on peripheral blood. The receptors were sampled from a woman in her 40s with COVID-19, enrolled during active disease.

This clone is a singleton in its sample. CDR3 in amino acids: CASSHGLAASYNEQFF. CDR3 coding DNA: TGCGCCAGCAGCCATGGACTAGCGGCTTCCTACAATGAGCAGTTCTTC. The chain uses TRBV4-3 and TRBJ2-1; 10 bases line up with TRBD2. The V and J ends lost 3 bases and 1 base, in that order; junction bases with no gene match: 3. From germline, CDR1 is LGHNA and CDR2 YSLEER. The CDR3 is 16 residues long.

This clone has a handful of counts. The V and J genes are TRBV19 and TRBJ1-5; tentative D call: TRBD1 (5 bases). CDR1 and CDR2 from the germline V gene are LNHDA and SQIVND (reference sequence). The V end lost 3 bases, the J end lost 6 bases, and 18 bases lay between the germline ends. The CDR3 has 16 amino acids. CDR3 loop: CASSIPGRGLSQPQHF. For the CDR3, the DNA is TGTGCCAGTAGTATCCCGGGACGGGGACTCTCTCAGCCCCAGCATTTT.

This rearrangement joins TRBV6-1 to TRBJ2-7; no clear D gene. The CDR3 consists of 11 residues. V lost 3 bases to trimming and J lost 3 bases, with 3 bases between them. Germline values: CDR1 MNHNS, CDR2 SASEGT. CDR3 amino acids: CASSDSYEQYF. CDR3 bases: TGTGCCAGCAGTGATAGCTACGAGCAGTACTTC.

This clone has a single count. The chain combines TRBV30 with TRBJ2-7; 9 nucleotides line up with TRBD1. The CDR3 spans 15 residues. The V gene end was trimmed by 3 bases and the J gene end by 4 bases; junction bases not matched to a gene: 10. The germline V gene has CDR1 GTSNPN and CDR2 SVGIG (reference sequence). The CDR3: CAWSRDRVRRYEQYF. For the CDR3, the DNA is TGTGCCTGGAGCCGGGACAGGGTACGTAGGTACGAGCAGTACTTC.

The CDR3 sequence: CASSPLTTSGGPSSTDTQYF. CDR3 nucleotides: TGTGCCAGCAGCCCCCTGACTACTAGCGGGGGCCCCTCTAGCACAGATACGCAGTATTTT. The chain recombines TRBV4-2 with TRBJ2-3, with 11 bases that match TRBD2. V shed 4 bases, J shed 0 bases, and the junction held 15 bases outside the gene matches. CDR1 and CDR2 from the germline V gene are LGHNA and YNFKEQ. The CDR3 has 20 amino acids.

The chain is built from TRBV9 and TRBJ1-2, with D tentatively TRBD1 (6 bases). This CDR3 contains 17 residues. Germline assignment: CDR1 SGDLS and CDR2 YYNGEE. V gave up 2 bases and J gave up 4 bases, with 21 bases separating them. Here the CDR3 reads CASSVGIVLDSSYGYTF. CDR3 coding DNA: TGTGCCAGCAGCGTGGGCATTGTTTTGGACAGTTCCTATGGCTACACCTTC.

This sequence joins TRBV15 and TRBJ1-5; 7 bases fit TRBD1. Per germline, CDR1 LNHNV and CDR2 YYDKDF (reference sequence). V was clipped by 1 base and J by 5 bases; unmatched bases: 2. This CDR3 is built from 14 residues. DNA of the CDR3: TGTGCCACCAGCAGAGGGGACAGTGATCAGCCCCAGCATTTT. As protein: CATSRGDSDQPQHF.

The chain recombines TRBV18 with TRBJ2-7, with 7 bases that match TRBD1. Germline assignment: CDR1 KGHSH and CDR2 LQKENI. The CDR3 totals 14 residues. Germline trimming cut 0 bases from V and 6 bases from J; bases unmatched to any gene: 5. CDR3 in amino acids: CASSPPGQASEQYF. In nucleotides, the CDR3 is TGTGCCAGCTCACCACCCGGACAGGCCTCCGAGCAGTACTTC. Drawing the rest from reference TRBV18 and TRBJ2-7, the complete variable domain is NAGVMQNPRHLVRRRGQEARLRCSPMKGHSHVYWYRQLPEEGLKFMVYLQKENIIDESGMPKERFSAEFPKEGPSILRIQQVVRGDSAAYFCASSPPGQASEQYFGPGTRLTVT.

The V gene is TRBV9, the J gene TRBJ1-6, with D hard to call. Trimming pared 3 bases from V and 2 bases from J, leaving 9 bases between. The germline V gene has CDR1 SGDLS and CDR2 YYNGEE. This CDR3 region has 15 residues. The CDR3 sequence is CASSERQAYNSPLHF. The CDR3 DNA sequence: TGTGCCAGCAGCGAGAGACAAGCCTATAATTCACCCCTCCACTTT.